The present TCR beta chain was sequenced within a study of cytomegalovirus exposure and HLA in healthy donors. Study as a whole: Early released data comprised around 79 million unique TCRs from HLA-typed donors.

Broader study findings: In an earlier analysis, in around 590 donors, most V segments appeared productive either ~87% or ~30% of the time. The study assumed roughly uniform donor sequencing depth for presence/absence analyses. Follow-up analysis seemed to connect common viral pathogens with several of the most significant clusters identified.

Regarding this clone: Its specificity is not known.

Germline values: CDR1 MNHEY, CDR2 SVGAGI. Trimming removed 6 bases at V and 2 bases at J, with 14 bases between. The CDR3 runs 15 residues. Researchers ran the PCR with 60 Vbeta and 13 Jbeta primers. Data came from immunoSEQ multiplex PCR; TCRdb stores just in-frame clones and leaves some out. The sample totals about 130,000 clones. This TCR derives from a man aged 18 to 35 in good health and CMV-seronegative. V and J are TRBV6-5 and TRBJ1-5, with D maybe TRBD1 (6 bases). Material for sequencing was PBMCs. For the CDR3, the DNA is TGTGCCAGCAGCCCAACTTACAGGGGCAATCAGCCCCAGCATTTT. It yields the protein CASSPTYRGNQPQHF.